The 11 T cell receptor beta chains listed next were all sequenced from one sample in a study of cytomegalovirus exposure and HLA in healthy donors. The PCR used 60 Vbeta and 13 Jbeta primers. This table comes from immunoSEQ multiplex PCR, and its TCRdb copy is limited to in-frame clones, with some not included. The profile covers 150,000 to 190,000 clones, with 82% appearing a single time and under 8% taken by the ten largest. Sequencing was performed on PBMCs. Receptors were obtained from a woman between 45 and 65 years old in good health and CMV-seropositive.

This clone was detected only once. The CDR3 here is CASSTQAGGESGELFF. The CDR3 bases are TGTGCCAGCAGTACCCAGGCAGGGGGCGAATCCGGGGAGCTGTTTTTT. The chain is built from TRBV27 and TRBJ2-2; 8 bases are a match to TRBD1. CDR3 length: 16 amino acids. The germline CDR1 and CDR2 sequences are MNHEY and SMNVEV (reference sequence). V was pared by 5 bases and J by 6 bases, with 11 bases of the junction left unmatched.

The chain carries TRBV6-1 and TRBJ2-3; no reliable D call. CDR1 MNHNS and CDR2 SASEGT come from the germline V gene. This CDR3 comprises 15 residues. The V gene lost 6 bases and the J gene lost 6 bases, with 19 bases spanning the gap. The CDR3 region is CASRYAAGGADTQYF. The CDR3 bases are TGTGCCAGCAGGTACGCGGCCGGTGGCGCTGATACGCAGTATTTT.

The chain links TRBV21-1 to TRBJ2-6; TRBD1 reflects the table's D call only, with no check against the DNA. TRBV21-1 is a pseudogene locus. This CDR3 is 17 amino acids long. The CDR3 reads CASSKASQGPGANVLTF. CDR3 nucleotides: TGTGCCAGCAGCAAAGCTTCTCAGGGTCCTGGGGCCAACGTCCTGACTTTC.

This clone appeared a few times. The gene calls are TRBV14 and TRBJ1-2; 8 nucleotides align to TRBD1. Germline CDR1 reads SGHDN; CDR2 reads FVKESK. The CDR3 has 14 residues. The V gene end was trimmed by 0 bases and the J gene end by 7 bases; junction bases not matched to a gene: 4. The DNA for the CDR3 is TGTGCCAGCAGCCAAGACAGGGGGCTTGGTGGCTACACCTTC. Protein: CASSQDRGLGGYTF.

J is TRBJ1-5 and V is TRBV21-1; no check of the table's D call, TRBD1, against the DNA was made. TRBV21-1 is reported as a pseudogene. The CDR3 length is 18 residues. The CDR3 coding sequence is TGTGCCAGCAGCAAAGGAAGCAGGGGCAGAGATAGCAATCAGCCCCAGCATTTT. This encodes CASSKGSRGRDSNQPQHF.

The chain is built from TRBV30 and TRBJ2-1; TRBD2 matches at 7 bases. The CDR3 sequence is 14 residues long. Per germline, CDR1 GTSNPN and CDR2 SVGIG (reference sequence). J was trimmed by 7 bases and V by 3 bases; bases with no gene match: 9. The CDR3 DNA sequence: TGTGCCTGGAGGACGTGGGGGGGGTTGAATGAGCAGTTCTTC. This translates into CAWRTWGGLNEQFF.

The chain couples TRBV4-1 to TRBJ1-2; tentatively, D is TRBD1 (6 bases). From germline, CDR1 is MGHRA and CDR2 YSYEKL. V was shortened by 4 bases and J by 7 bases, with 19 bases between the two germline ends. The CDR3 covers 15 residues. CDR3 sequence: CASSRSTGTEGGYTF. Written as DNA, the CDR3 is TGCGCCAGCAGCCGGTCCACAGGGACGGAAGGTGGCTACACCTTC.

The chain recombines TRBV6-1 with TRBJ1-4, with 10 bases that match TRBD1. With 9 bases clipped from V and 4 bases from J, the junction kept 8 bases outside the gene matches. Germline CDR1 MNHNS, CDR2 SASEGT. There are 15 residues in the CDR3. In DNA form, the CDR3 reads TGTGCCAGTCAGGGACAGGGGCTAGGTAATGAAAAACTGTTTTTT. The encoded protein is CASQGQGLGNEKLFF.

CDR3 DNA sequence: TGTGCCAGCAGGAACAGGGTAACATCACCCCTCCACTTT. It is translated as CASRNRVTSPLHF. V gene TRBV27 combines with J gene TRBJ1-6; possibly TRBD1 for D (6 bases). The V end lost 6 bases, the J end lost 10 bases, and 13 bases lay between the germline ends. The length of the CDR3 is 13 residues. The germline gives CDR1 MNHEY, CDR2 SMNVEV (reference sequence).

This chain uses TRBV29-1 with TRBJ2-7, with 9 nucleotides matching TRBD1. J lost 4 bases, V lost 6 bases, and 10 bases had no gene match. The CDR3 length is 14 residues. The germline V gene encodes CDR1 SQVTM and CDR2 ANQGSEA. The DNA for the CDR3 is TGCAGCGTCCTATCCGGGACAGGGTCTTACGAGCAGTACTTC. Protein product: CSVLSGTGSYEQYF.

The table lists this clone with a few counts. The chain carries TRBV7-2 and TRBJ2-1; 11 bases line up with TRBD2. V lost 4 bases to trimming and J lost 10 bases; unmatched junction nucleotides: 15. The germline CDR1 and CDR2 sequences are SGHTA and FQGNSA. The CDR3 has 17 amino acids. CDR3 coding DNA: TGTGCCAGCAGCTCAGACCGCCCACTAGCGGGGGCCTGGGAGCAGTTCTTC. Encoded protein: CASSSDRPLAGAWEQFF.